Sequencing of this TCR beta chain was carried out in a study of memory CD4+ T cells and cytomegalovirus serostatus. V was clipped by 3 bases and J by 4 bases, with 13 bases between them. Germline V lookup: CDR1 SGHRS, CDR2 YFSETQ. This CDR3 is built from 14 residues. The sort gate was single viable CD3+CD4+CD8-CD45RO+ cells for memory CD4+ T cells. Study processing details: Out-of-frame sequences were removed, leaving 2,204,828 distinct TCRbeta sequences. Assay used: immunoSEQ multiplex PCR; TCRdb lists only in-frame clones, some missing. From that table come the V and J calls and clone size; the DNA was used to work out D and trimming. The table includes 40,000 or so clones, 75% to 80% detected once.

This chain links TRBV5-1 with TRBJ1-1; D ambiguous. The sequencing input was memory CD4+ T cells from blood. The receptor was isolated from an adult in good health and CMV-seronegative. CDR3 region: CASSYSGEGTEAFF. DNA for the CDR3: TGCGCCAGCAGCTACTCCGGGGAGGGCACTGAAGCTTTCTTT. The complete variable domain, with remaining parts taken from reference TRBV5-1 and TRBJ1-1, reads KAGVTQTPRYLIKTRGQQVTLSCSPISGHRSVSWYQQTPGQGLQFLFEYFSETQRNKGNFPGRFSGRQFSNSRSEMNVSTLELGDSALYLCASSYSGEGTEAFFGQGTRLTVV.